This TCR beta chain originates from a study of OX40 agonist ivuxolimab in advanced cancers. Study as a whole: Treatment of patients was with ivuxolimab, an agonistic anti-OX40 (CD134) antibody. Patients undergoing dose escalation presented with hepatocellular carcinoma, melanoma, renal cell or head and neck cancer. Study-wide results and limits: Among the lowest levels of clonal expansion were found in partial responders at 0.1-3.0 mg/kg. CD8+ T cells averaged more expanded clones than CD4+.

A note on this clone: The antigen is not known.

J was trimmed by 3 bases and V by 5 bases; bases with no gene match: 7. Germline V gene lookup returns CDR1 SEHNR and CDR2 FQNEAQ (reference sequence). The CDR3 is 16 residues long. The method was immunoSEQ multiplex PCR; TCRdb's version includes in-frame clones alone and lacks a portion of them. The sample yields 95,000 to 100,000 clones, approximately 84% seen once. The sequence derives from an adult with an advanced solid tumor such as melanoma, head and neck, liver or kidney cancer. This specimen consisted of CD4+ or CD8+ T cells sorted from blood, obtained in a trial of the OX40 agonist ivuxolimab. This chain uses TRBV7-9 with TRBJ2-5; 12 nucleotides line up with TRBD2. The CDR3 DNA reads TGTGCCAGCAGCCGTAAGGGACTAGCGGGCGAAGAGACCCAGTACTTC. It yields the protein CASSRKGLAGEETQYF.